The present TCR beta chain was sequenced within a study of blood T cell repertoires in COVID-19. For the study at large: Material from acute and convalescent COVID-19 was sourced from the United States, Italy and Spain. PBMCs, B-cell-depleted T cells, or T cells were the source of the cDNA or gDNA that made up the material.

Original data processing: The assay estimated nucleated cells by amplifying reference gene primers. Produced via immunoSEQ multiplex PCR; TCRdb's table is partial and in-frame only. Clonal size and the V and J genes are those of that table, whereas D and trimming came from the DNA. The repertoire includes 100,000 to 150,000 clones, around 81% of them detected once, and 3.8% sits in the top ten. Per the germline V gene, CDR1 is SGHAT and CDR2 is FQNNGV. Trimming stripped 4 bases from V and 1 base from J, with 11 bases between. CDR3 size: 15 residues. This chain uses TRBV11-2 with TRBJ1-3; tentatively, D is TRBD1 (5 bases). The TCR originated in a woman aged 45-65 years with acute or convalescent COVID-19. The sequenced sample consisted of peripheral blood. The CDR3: CASSWGQGSGNTIYF. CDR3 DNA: TGTGCCAGCAGCTGGGGTCAGGGTTCTGGAAACACCATATATTTT. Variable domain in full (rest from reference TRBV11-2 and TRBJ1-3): EAGVAQSPRYKIIEKRQSVAFWCNPISGHATLYWYQQILGQGPKLLIQFQNNGVVDDSQLPKDRFSAERLKGVDSTLKIQPAKLEDSAVYLCASSWGQGSGNTIYFGEGSWLTVV.